The 10 T cell receptor beta chains below come from one sample, sequenced in a study of blood T cell repertoires in COVID-19. Some clones are missing from TCRdb's copy, which holds only in-frame ones; the method was immunoSEQ multiplex PCR. Of some 70,000 clones in the sample, around 82% were seen once. Sequencing was carried out using peripheral blood. Source of these receptors: a man in his 60s with acute or convalescent COVID-19.

The CDR3 bases are TGCGCCAGCAGCTTGGCCGGTGCCGGGGGGGCCCAAGATACGCAGTATTTT. It codes for CASSLAGAGGAQDTQYF. The chain uses TRBV5-1 and TRBJ2-3, with 8 bases that match TRBD2. J gave up 5 bases and V 0 bases, and 11 bases lay outside the gene matches. The CDR3 spans 17 residues. Germline assignment: CDR1 SGHRS and CDR2 YFSETQ. Supplemented by reference TRBV5-1 and TRBJ2-3, the full variable domain reads KAGVTQTPRYLIKTRGQQVTLSCSPISGHRSVSWYQQTPGQGLQFLFEYFSETQRNKGNFPGRFSGRQFSNSRSEMNVSTLELGDSALYLCASSLAGAGGAQDTQYFGPGTRLTVL.

This clone has only a few counts. J is TRBJ1-2 and V is TRBV9, with D unclear. Germline V CDR1 and CDR2: SGDLS, YYNGEE. Trimming took 4 bases from V and 6 from J, leaving 16 bases between them. The CDR3 contains 14 residues. The CDR3, as DNA: TGTGCCAGCAGCTTCAATCGGGGTGGGCATGGCTACACCTTC. Its translation is CASSFNRGGHGYTF.

This chain connects TRBV7-2 to TRBJ2-3, with D maybe TRBD2 (5 bases). The germline gives CDR1 SGHTA, CDR2 FQGNSA. This CDR3 is built from 15 residues. Trimming took 1 base from V and 5 from J, leaving 13 bases between them. The CDR3 spells CASSLGAGTGDTQYF. The DNA for the CDR3 is TGTGCCAGCAGCTTAGGGGCGGGCACCGGAGATACGCAGTATTTT. Full variable domain (missing parts from reference TRBV7-2 and TRBJ2-3): GAGVSQSPSNKVTEKGKDVELRCDPISGHTALYWYRQSLGQGLEFLIYFQGNSAPDKSGLPSDRFSAERTGGSVSTLTIQRTQQEDSAVYLCASSLGAGTGDTQYFGPGTRLTVL.

The CDR3 protein is CASSLAGTSGVDEQFF. DNA for the CDR3: TGTGCCAGCAGCTTAGCGGGGACTAGCGGGGTGGATGAGCAGTTCTTC. The chain carries TRBV7-9 and TRBJ2-1; TRBD2 matches 13 bases. There are 16 residues in the CDR3. With V trimmed by 0 bases and J by 8 bases, 4 bases remained unmatched. Germline CDR1 reads SEHNR; CDR2 reads FQNEAQ (reference sequence).

The genes are TRBV30 and TRBJ1-1; D call uncertain. V was cut by 1 base and J by 2 bases, with 5 bases left in between. CDR1 GTSNPN and CDR2 SVGIG come from the germline V gene (reference sequence). The CDR3 extends over 12 amino acids. In DNA form, the CDR3 reads TGTGCCTGGAGTGCCAAAAACACTGAAGCTTTCTTT. Protein sequence: CAWSAKNTEAFF.

The chain uses TRBV11-2 and TRBJ2-3, with a weak D call TRBD1 (6 bases). This CDR3 comprises 15 residues. The V end lost 0 bases, the J end lost 5 bases, and 12 bases lay between the germline ends. CDR1 and CDR2 from the germline V gene are SGHAT and FQNNGV. The CDR3 sequence is CASSLEWGPRDTQYF. CDR3 nucleotides: TGTGCCAGCAGCTTAGAGTGGGGGCCAAGAGATACGCAGTATTTT. Complete variable domain (other parts from reference TRBV11-2 and TRBJ2-3): EAGVAQSPRYKIIEKRQSVAFWCNPISGHATLYWYQQILGQGPKLLIQFQNNGVVDDSQLPKDRFSAERLKGVDSTLKIQPAKLEDSAVYLCASSLEWGPRDTQYFGPGTRLTVL.

The DNA of the CDR3 is TGTGCCAGCAGCTTAGGTTCGGGGGTAACTGAGCAGTTCTTC. Its protein is CASSLGSGVTEQFF. The chain combines TRBV7-6 with TRBJ2-1; TRBD2 might be the D (6 bases). V was clipped by 1 base and J by 9 bases, with 13 bases between them. There are 14 residues in the CDR3. The germline gives CDR1 SGHVS, CDR2 FNYEAQ.

J is TRBJ1-2 and V is TRBV2; 8 nucleotides line up with TRBD1. J gave up 3 bases and V 8 bases, and 5 bases lay outside the gene matches. Germline-derived CDR1 and CDR2 are SNHLY and FYNNEI. The CDR3 extends over 13 amino acids. The CDR3 loop is CASQPGQDYGYTF. CDR3 DNA: TGTGCCAGCCAACCGGGACAGGACTATGGCTACACCTTC.

This chain uses TRBV7-2 with TRBJ2-5, with 9 positions matching TRBD1. The V gene's germline CDR1 is SGHTA and CDR2 FQGNSA. CDR3 length: 15 amino acids. V lost 1 base and J lost 5; bases outside the gene matches: 5. CDR3 in amino acids: CASSLVRQGVETQYF. The DNA for the CDR3 is TGTGCCAGCAGCTTAGTACGACAGGGGGTGGAGACCCAGTACTTC.

This clone was observed a few times. V usage is TRBV30 and J usage is TRBJ1-1, with D maybe TRBD1 (5 bases). V lost 4 bases and J lost 0, with 15 bases in between. The CDR3 runs 15 residues. Germline CDR1 reads GTSNPN; CDR2 reads SVGIG (reference sequence). CDR3 nucleotides: TGTGCCTGGACGTGGGGGGATCGCATGAACACTGAAGCTTTCTTT. This translates into CAWTWGDRMNTEAFF.